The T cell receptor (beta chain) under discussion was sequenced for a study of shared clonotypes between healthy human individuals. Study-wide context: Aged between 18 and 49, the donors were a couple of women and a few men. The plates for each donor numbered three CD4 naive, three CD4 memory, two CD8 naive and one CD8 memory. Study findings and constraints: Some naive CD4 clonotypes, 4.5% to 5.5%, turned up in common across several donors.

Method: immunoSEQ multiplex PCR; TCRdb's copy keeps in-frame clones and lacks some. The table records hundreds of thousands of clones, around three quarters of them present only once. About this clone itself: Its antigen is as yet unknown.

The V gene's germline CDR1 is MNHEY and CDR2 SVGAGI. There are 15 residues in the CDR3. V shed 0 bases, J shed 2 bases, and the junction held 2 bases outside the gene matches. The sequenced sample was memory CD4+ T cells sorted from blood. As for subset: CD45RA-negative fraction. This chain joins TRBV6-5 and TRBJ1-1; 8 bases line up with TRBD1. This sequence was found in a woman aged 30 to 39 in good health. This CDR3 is CASSYSGQGNTEAFF. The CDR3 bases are TGTGCCAGCAGTTACTCAGGACAGGGAAACACTGAAGCTTTCTTT.